The entry below describes one T cell receptor beta chain. The sample is drawn from a study of blood T cell repertoires in COVID-19. Turning to the study itself: The samples span acute and convalescent COVID-19 from the United States, Italy and Spain. Sources were T cells, B-cell-depleted T cells, or PBMCs; the material itself was cDNA or gDNA.

The CDR3 has 16 amino acids. V was clipped by 4 bases and J by 0 bases, with 14 bases between them. Germline V gives CDR1 SGHKS, CDR2 YYEKEE (reference sequence). How the authors handled the data: Nucleated cell number was recorded as an estimate derived from reference gene primer amplification. Clones were sequenced by immunoSEQ multiplex PCR, and TCRdb holds only the in-frame ones, with some missing. V, J and clone size derive from that table, while D and trimming were established from the DNA sequence. This table holds 150,000 or so clones, just over 85% found once. The sequence came from an older woman with acute or convalescent COVID-19. This sequence joins TRBV5-5 and TRBJ1-3; perhaps TRBD1 as D (6 bases). Sequenced input: peripheral blood. The CDR3 DNA follows: TGTGCCAGCAGCATCCTGACAGGAGGCTCTGGAAACACCATATATTTT. This codes for CASSILTGGSGNTIYF.